This T cell receptor (beta chain) was captured by sequencing in a study of blood T cell repertoires in COVID-19. Measured with immunoSEQ multiplex PCR; TCRdb has only the in-frame clones, and not every one. The table has some 490,000 clones, about 88% seen once. The V segment lost 5 bases and the J segment 2 bases; nucleotides outside the gene matches: 10. The length of the CDR3 is 19 residues. CDR1 and CDR2 from the germline V gene are SGHVS and FQNEAQ. The receptor comes from a woman aged 55-70 years who had recovered from COVID-19. The gene calls are TRBV7-8 and TRBJ2-2; the match to TRBD2 covers 14 bases. The specimen was PBMCs or T cells enriched from blood (not recorded which). The CDR3 spells CASSPQRTSGGSNTGELFF. The CDR3 DNA is TGTGCCAGCAGCCCCCAAAGGACTAGCGGGGGGTCTAACACCGGGGAGCTGTTTTTT.